The rows below give T cell receptor beta chains drawn from one sample of a study of CD4 and CD8 cells across lung adenocarcinoma regions. TCRdb reprocessed the PCR reads via MiXCR and lists one record per CDR3 protein. The data contain roughly 19,000 distinct CDR3 sequences, around 53% of them singletons. What was sequenced was CD8+ T cells from the center of a lung tumor. These receptors were taken from a female donor with lung adenocarcinoma. The CD4 and CD8 labels of this study may be unreliable. The CDR3 runs from the conserved cysteine through the conserved F or W. The D gene is left open where the match is weak. Rows give clone size only sometimes, using once, few, many, or a class for an expanded clone.

V,J,size,D,CDR3,DNA
TRBV12-3/TRBV12-4,TRBJ2-1,NA,TRBD2,CASSLRGGNEQFF,TGTGCCAGCAGTCTGCGGGGAGGGAATGAGCAGTTCTTC
TRBV6-1,TRBJ1-2,few,TRBD1,CASSRQGDSGYTF,TGTGCCAGCAGCCGACAGGGGGACTCTGGCTACACCTTC
TRBV27,TRBJ2-3,NA,NA,CATSAGTLQYF,TGTGCCACTTCAGCTGGGACTCTGCAGTATTTT
TRBV6-5,TRBJ1-2,few,NA,CASSLTRGGYTF,TGTGCCAGCAGCTTAACCAGGGGCGGCTACACCTTC
TRBV7-9,TRBJ2-1,few,TRBD1,CASSETGGSYNEQFF,TGTGCCAGCAGCGAAACAGGGGGCTCCTACAATGAGCAGTTCTTC
TRBV6-1,TRBJ2-2,medium-sized,NA,CASSVPRNTGELFF,TGTGCCAGCAGTGTACCTAGGAACACCGGGGAGCTGTTTTTT
TRBV6-5,TRBJ2-5,NA,TRBD1,CARSYVGQVQETQYF,TGTGCCCGCAGTTACGTTGGACAGGTCCAAGAGACCCAGTACTTC
TRBV11-2,TRBJ2-2,few,NA,CASSLLENTGELFF,TGTGCCAGCAGCTTACTGGAAAACACCGGGGAGCTGTTTTTT
TRBV6-1,TRBJ2-5,NA,NA,CARRRAGSDQKIQYF,TGTGCCAGGAGGCGAGCGGGCTCAGACCAAAAGATCCAGTACTTC
TRBV6-1,TRBJ2-3,NA,TRBD2,CASSRGLAGGPPKDTQYF,TGTGCCAGCAGTCGCGGACTAGCGGGAGGGCCTCCCAAAGACACGCAGTATTTC
TRBV10-2,TRBJ2-2,few,NA,CASSELDPGELFF,TGCGCCAGCAGTGAGTTGGACCCCGGGGAGCTGTTTTTT
TRBV6-1,TRBJ2-7,NA,NA,CASSEGLAAKDTQYF,TGTGCCAGCAGTGAGGGGCTAGCAGCAAAAGATACGCAGTACTTC
TRBV6-6,TRBJ2-1,medium-sized,TRBD2,CASSYSNGGANEQFF,TGTGCCAGCAGTTACTCAAACGGGGGGGCCAATGAGCAGTTCTTC
TRBV6-1,TRBJ2-2,NA,NA,CASSRTRGTSTDTQFF,TGTGCCAGCAGCCGGACCCGCGGGACAAGCACCGATACGCAGTTTTTT
TRBV6-1,TRBJ2-3,NA,NA,CASSEGRVRGTDTQYF,TGTGCCAGCAGTGAAGGGAGGGTTAGGGGCACAGATACGCAGTATTTT
TRBV6-5,TRBJ2-2,NA,NA,CASSYSTLLVTGELFF,TGTGCCAGCAGTTACTCGACGCTCCTTGTCACCGGGGAGCTGTTTTTT
TRBV5-1,TRBJ2-1,few,NA,CASSLEGMGEQFF,TGCGCCAGCAGCTTGGAAGGGATGGGGGAGCAGTTCTTC
TRBV27,TRBJ2-3,NA,NA,CASGSGLRATDTQYF,TGTGCCAGCGGTTCGGGCCTAAGGGCCACAGATACGCAGTATTTC
TRBV6-1,TRBJ2-5,NA,TRBD1,CASSGGDRVLETQYF,TGTGCCAGCAGTGGGGGGGACAGGGTCTTAGAGACCCAGTACTTC
TRBV5-1,TRBJ2-4,NA,NA,CASSMEGMGAEDTQYF,TGCGCCAGCAGCATGGAGGGGATGGGAGCGGAAGACACTCAGTACTTC
TRBV6-5,TRBJ2-4,NA,NA,CASSFTVNNEQLF,TGTGCCAGCAGTTTTACAGTTAACAATGAGCAGTTATTC
TRBV6-1,TRBJ2-4,NA,NA,CGSLGTRTKDMQYF,TGTGGCAGCTTGGGGACCAGAACCAAAGATATGCAGTACTTC
TRBV6-1,TRBJ2-1,few,NA,CASSTQGDEQFF,TGTGCCAGCAGTACCCAAGGGGATGAGCAGTTCTTC
TRBV6-1,TRBJ2-3,NA,NA,CGSSLGGGDKNTQYF,TGTGGCAGCAGTCTGGGGGGGGGCGACAAAAATACGCAGTATTTT
TRBV6-5,TRBJ2-3,once,NA,CASSYQTSTDTQYF,TGTGCCAGCAGTTACCAGACTAGCACAGATACGCAGTATTTT
TRBV6-5,TRBJ1-1,NA,NA,CASSSPGLDTEAFF,TGTGCCAGCAGTTCCCCGGGCTTAGACACTGAAGCTTTCTTT
TRBV7-2,TRBJ1-2,NA,NA,CASSFQQGPNYGYTF,TGTGCCAGCAGCTTCCAGCAGGGGCCAAACTATGGCTACACCTTC
TRBV10-3,TRBJ1-1,NA,NA,CATKGPLQAFF,TGTGCCACCAAAGGGCCACTGCAAGCTTTCTTT
TRBV27,TRBJ2-5,medium-sized,TRBD1,CASSPRRTGIGQETQYF,TGTGCCAGCAGTCCCCGAAGGACAGGGATCGGGCAGGAGACCCAGTACTTC
TRBV7-2,TRBJ1-2,NA,TRBD1,CASSPEGTGRGYTF,TGTGCCAGCAGCCCGGAAGGGACAGGCAGGGGCTACACCTTC
TRBV5-1,TRBJ2-4,NA,NA,CAGTRRWATNIQYF,TGCGCCGGCACGCGGAGGTGGGCCACAAACATTCAGTACTTC
TRBV5-1,TRBJ2-5,NA,NA,CASSPSGVQETQYF,TGCGCCAGCAGCCCATCCGGGGTCCAAGAGACCCAGTACTTC
TRBV4-1,TRBJ2-5,few,TRBD1,CASSQDGQGAKTQYF,TGCGCCAGCAGCCAAGATGGACAGGGAGCCAAGACCCAGTACTTC
TRBV25-1,TRBJ2-1,many,NA,CASSELQQFF,TGTGCCAGCAGTGAACTGCAGCAGTTCTTC
TRBV5-1,TRBJ2-1,few,TRBD1,CASSSGVAGGNEQFF,TGCGCCAGCAGCTCTGGCGTTGCAGGGGGAAATGAGCAGTTCTTC
TRBV6-2/TRBV6-3,TRBJ2-3,NA,TRBD2,CSSAQLGSSGSDTQYF,TGTTCCAGCGCGCAGCTCGGGAGTAGCGGGTCAGATACGCAGTACTTT
TRBV27,TRBJ2-1,NA,NA,CARWHLWGEQFF,TGTGCCAGATGGCATCTGTGGGGTGAGCAGTTCTTC
TRBV9,TRBJ2-5,NA,NA,CASSLGTQETQYF,TGTGCCAGCAGCCTTGGGACCCAAGAGACCCAGTACTTC
TRBV6-4,TRBJ2-4,NA,NA,CASSDSGTSAKDTQYF,TGTGCCAGCAGTGACTCGGGGACGAGCGCCAAAGACACGCAGTACTTC
TRBV15,TRBJ1-4,NA,NA,CATGGTFGEKLFF,TGTGCCACCGGTGGGACGTTCGGTGAAAAACTGTTTTTT
TRBV6-5,TRBJ2-1,NA,NA,CASSYFYPGNEQFF,TGTGCCAGCAGTTACTTTTACCCTGGCAATGAGCAGTTCTTC
TRBV27,TRBJ2-3,NA,TRBD2,CGGGPGQLRTDTQYF,TGTGGCGGGGGGCCCGGGCAGCTACGCACAGATACGCAGTACTTT
TRBV27,TRBJ1-2,NA,TRBD1,CASSSGGQGNGYTF,TGTGCCAGCAGTTCTGGTGGACAGGGGAACGGCTACACCTTC
TRBV6-1,TRBJ2-3,once,NA,CAGRVAGDTETQYF,TGTGCCGGCCGCGTAGCCGGCGACACAGAGACGCAGTATTTT
TRBV6-1,TRBJ2-3,few,NA,CAISEAADTQYF,TGTGCCATCAGTGAAGCAGCAGATACGCAGTATTTT
TRBV27,TRBJ2-1,NA,NA,CASSSTAYNEQFF,TGTGCCAGCAGTAGCACAGCTTACAATGAGCAGTTCTTC
TRBV6-1,TRBJ2-6,NA,TRBD1,CASSDRDRVSGANVLTF,TGTGCCAGCAGTGACCGGGACAGGGTCTCTGGGGCCAACGTCCTGACTTTC
TRBV27,TRBJ2-3,NA,NA,CAGGLGSADTETQYF,TGTGCCGGGGGTCTCGGGAGCGCCGACACAGAGACGCAGTATTTC
TRBV12-3/TRBV12-4,TRBJ2-4,once,NA,CAIRGECGKNIQYF,TGTGCCATCAGGGGGGAGTGTGGGAAAAACATTCAGTACTTC
TRBV27,TRBJ2-5,medium-sized,NA,CASSLRRGWEQYF,TGTGCCAGCAGTTTACGGAGGGGGTGGGAGCAGTACTTC
TRBV6-1,TRBJ2-1,medium-sized,TRBD2,CASSKASGYPYNEQFF,TGTGCCAGCAGCAAAGCTAGCGGTTATCCCTACAATGAGCAGTTCTTC
TRBV6-2/TRBV6-3,TRBJ2-3,NA,TRBD2,CAGRGAGGQETQYF,TGTGCGGGCCGAGGGGCGGGGGGCCAAGAGACGCAGTATTTT
TRBV10-2,TRBJ2-3,NA,NA,CASSATRRGATDMQYF,TGCGCCAGCAGTGCGACTAGGCGGGGTGCCACAGACATGCAGTATTTT
TRBV5-1,TRBJ2-5,NA,NA,CASRGRASRDPDTQYF,TGCGCCAGCAGGGGGCGTGCTAGCCGGGACCCAGATACGCAGTACTTC